The 29 T cell receptor beta chains below come from one sample, sequenced in a study of OX40 agonist ivuxolimab in advanced cancers. Only in-frame clones appear in the TCRdb table, and some are missing; sequencing was by immunoSEQ multiplex PCR. The sample lists 55,000 to 85,000 clones; 80% were seen once. The sample in question was CD4+ or CD8+ T cells sorted from blood, obtained in a trial of the OX40 agonist ivuxolimab. The receptors come from an adult with an advanced solid tumor such as melanoma, head and neck, liver or kidney cancer.

This clone was picked up many times. The chain joins TRBV5-4 to TRBJ2-2; D is perhaps TRBD1 or TRBD2 (6 bases each). CDR3 length: 17 amino acids. Germline V gene data show CDR1 as SGHNT and CDR2 as YYREEE (reference sequence). The V end was cut by 3 bases, the J end by 6 bases, with 21 bases between. This CDR3 reads CASSSKGVGGASGELFF. The CDR3 DNA follows: TGTGCCAGCAGCTCGAAGGGGGTAGGAGGGGCCTCCGGGGAGCTGTTTTTT.

The rearrangement links TRBV30 to TRBJ2-2, with 7 bases identical to TRBD2. Germline V gene lookup returns CDR1 GTSNPN and CDR2 SVGIG (reference sequence). CDR3 length: 13 residues. J gave up 5 bases and V 2 bases, and 2 bases lay outside the gene matches. The chain's CDR3 is CAWSRAGTGELFF. The CDR3 DNA reads TGTGCCTGGAGTCGAGCGGGGACCGGGGAGCTGTTTTTT. Using reference TRBV30 and TRBJ2-2 for the parts outside the CDR3, the full variable domain is SQTIHQWPATLVQPVGSPLSLECTVEGTSNPNLYWYRQAAGRGLQLLFYSVGIGQISSEVPQNLSASRPQDRQFILSSKKLLLSDSGFYLCAWSRAGTGELFFGEGSRLTVL.

This clone turned up a few times. The gene calls are TRBV9 and TRBJ2-2; no clear D gene. Germline V gene sequence: CDR1 SGDLS, CDR2 YYNGEE. V gave up 0 bases and J gave up 3 bases, with 6 bases separating them. CDR3 length equals 14 residues. The CDR3: CASSVGSDTGELFF. CDR3 DNA: TGTGCCAGCAGCGTAGGGTCGGACACCGGGGAGCTGTTTTTT.

This sequence joins TRBV9 and TRBJ2-7, with D perhaps TRBD1 or TRBD2 (5 bases each). The CDR3 covers 15 residues. V lost 4 bases, J lost 0 bases, and 14 bases lay in between. CDR1 SGDLS and CDR2 YYNGEE come from the germline V gene. The CDR3 loop reads CASSLGTVYSYEQYF. The CDR3 bases are TGTGCCAGCAGCCTAGGGACGGTATACTCCTACGAGCAGTACTTC.

The chain employs TRBV9 and TRBJ1-6; 10 bases agree with TRBD1. CDR3 length equals 14 residues. V lost 1 base, J lost 13 bases, and 5 bases stayed unmatched. The germline V gene has CDR1 SGDLS and CDR2 YYNGEE. The DNA of the CDR3 is TGTGCCAGCAGCGTAATGGGGGACAGGGGTCCCCTCCACTTT. Encoded protein: CASSVMGDRGPLHF.

Only one count was recorded for this clone. The rearrangement uses TRBV4-3 and TRBJ1-1, with a weak D call TRBD1 (5 bases). V lost 3 bases and J 0 bases, leaving 11 bases between the germline ends. Germline loops: CDR1 LGHNA, CDR2 YSLEER. The length of the CDR3 is 15 residues. The CDR3 coding sequence is TGCGCCAGCAGCCAGGGGCCATTCATGAACACTGAAGCTTTCTTT. Protein: CASSQGPFMNTEAFF.

The CDR3 nucleotides read TGCAGCGTTGAGACAGGGGGGTTAGGCAATCAGCCCCAGCATTTT. Its protein is CSVETGGLGNQPQHF. This rearrangement joins TRBV29-1 to TRBJ1-5, with TRBD1 identical over 9 bases. The CDR3 length is 15 residues. In germline, CDR1 is SQVTM, CDR2 ANQGSEA. The J segment lost 2 bases and the V segment lost 3 bases, leaving 5 bases of the junction unmatched.

The chain carries TRBV9 and TRBJ2-5, with TRBD2 matching over 7 bases. This CDR3 comprises 14 residues. CDR1 is SGDLS, CDR2 YYNGEE, per germline. The V segment lost 0 bases and the J segment 4 bases; nucleotides outside the gene matches: 3. CDR3 amino acids: CASSVATSVETQYF. In nucleotides, the CDR3 is TGTGCCAGCAGCGTAGCCACTAGCGTAGAGACCCAGTACTTC.

The CDR3 DNA reads TGCGCCAGCAGCCAAGAGCTAAGGCAGGTAACAGGGAATACGCAGTATTTT. As protein: CASSQELRQVTGNTQYF. V usage is TRBV4-1 and J usage is TRBJ2-3, with D perhaps matching TRBD1 (6 bases). Trimming pared 0 bases from V and 7 bases from J, leaving 20 bases between. Germline assignment: CDR1 MGHRA and CDR2 YSYEKL. There are 17 residues in the CDR3.

V and J are TRBV11-3 and TRBJ2-1, with TRBD1 matching over 7 bases. J lost 4 bases, V lost 5 bases, and 5 bases had no gene match. The CDR3 is 14 residues long. CDR1 is SGHNT, CDR2 YENEEA, per germline. CDR3 DNA sequence: TGTGCCAGCAGCCCGGGACAGAGTTACAATGAGCAGTTCTTC. It encodes CASSPGQSYNEQFF.

The CDR3 region is CASSLGLANSGANVLTF. The CDR3 DNA follows: TGTGCCAGCAGCTTAGGCCTAGCGAACTCTGGGGCCAACGTCCTGACTTTC. The chain joins TRBV7-9 to TRBJ2-6, with a possible D match to TRBD2 (6 bases). Germline V gene sequence: CDR1 SEHNR, CDR2 FQNEAQ (reference sequence). The CDR3 totals 17 residues. V gave up 1 base and J gave up 0 bases, with 10 bases separating them.

The rearrangement links TRBV2 to TRBJ2-5, with 9 bases fitting TRBD2. The CDR3 has 16 residues. With 2 bases clipped from V and 5 bases from J, the junction kept 9 bases outside the gene matches. Germline loops: CDR1 SNHLY, CDR2 FYNNEI. The CDR3 loop is CASSEKSGRGGETQYF. CDR3 DNA sequence: TGTGCCAGCAGTGAAAAGTCCGGGCGGGGGGGCGAGACCCAGTACTTC. Supplemented by reference TRBV2 and TRBJ2-5, the full variable domain reads EPEVTQTPSHQVTQMGQEVILRCVPISNHLYFYWYRQILGQKVEFLVSFYNNEISEKSEIFDDQFSVERPDGSNFTLKIRSTKLEDSAMYFCASSEKSGRGGETQYFGPGTRLLVL.

The rearrangement links TRBV5-1 to TRBJ2-7; 7 bases are shared with TRBD1. The germline gives CDR1 SGHRS, CDR2 YFSETQ. The CDR3 covers 13 residues. Losses at the gene ends were 7 bases for V and 1 base for J; bases not matched to a gene: 5. CDR3 protein: CASRDRESYEQYF. The CDR3 region has the DNA TGCGCCAGCCGTGACAGGGAATCCTACGAGCAGTACTTC.

The rearrangement joins TRBV25-1 to TRBJ2-2; tentative D call: TRBD1 (5 bases). V lost 6 bases and J lost 4, with 15 bases in between. Germline CDR1 is MGHDK and CDR2 is SYGVNS. The CDR3 has 15 residues. The CDR3 loop reads CASRETLTGTGELFF. As DNA, the CDR3 is TGTGCCAGCAGAGAAACACTTACAGGCACCGGGGAGCTGTTTTTT.

This sequence joins TRBV2 and TRBJ2-1, with a possible D match to TRBD1 (6 bases). The CDR3 spans 13 residues. Trimming stripped 3 bases from V and 4 bases from J, with 7 bases between. Germline CDR1 and CDR2: SNHLY and FYNNEI. CDR3 bases: TGTGCCAGCAGTGACAGGGGATACAATGAGCAGTTCTTC. Translated, it gives CASSDRGYNEQFF.

The gene calls are TRBV10-3 and TRBJ1-4, with 7 bases matching TRBD1. The CDR3 spans 12 residues. The V segment lost 10 bases and the J segment 6 bases; nucleotides outside the gene matches: 5. The germline V gene has CDR1 ENHRY and CDR2 SYGVKD. CDR3 sequence: CATRQGYEKLFF. The CDR3 region has the DNA TGTGCCACCCGACAGGGATATGAAAAACTGTTTTTT.

The J gene is TRBJ2-3, the V gene TRBV7-2; 12 bases are shared with TRBD2. Germline CDR1 reads SGHTA; CDR2 reads FQGNSA. Losses at the gene ends were 4 bases for V and 2 bases for J; bases not matched to a gene: 7. The length of the CDR3 is 17 residues. The CDR3 DNA reads TGTGCCAGCAGCTCTAGCGGGGGGGTCTGGGTCACAGATACGCAGTATTTT. This encodes CASSSSGGVWVTDTQYF.

The chain combines TRBV6-5 with TRBJ2-1, with 12 positions matching TRBD1. CDR1 is MNHEY, CDR2 SVGAGI, per germline. This CDR3 region has 16 residues. V lost 2 bases to trimming and J lost 7 bases; unmatched junction nucleotides: 6. The CDR3 protein is CASSYQGQGAFNEQFF. The CDR3 bases are TGTGCCAGCAGTTACCAGGGACAGGGGGCGTTTAATGAGCAGTTCTTC.

By share of the sample, this clone is medium-sized. The genes are TRBV10-1 and TRBJ2-7; possibly TRBD1 or TRBD2 for D (5 bases each). Between the trimmed V and J ends, which lost 4 bases and 7 bases, there was a span of 14 bases. This CDR3 spans 13 amino acids. In germline, CDR1 is WNHNN, CDR2 SYGVQD (reference sequence). The CDR3 sequence: CASSAWDAREQYF. The CDR3 DNA is TGCGCCAGCAGTGCCTGGGACGCCAGAGAGCAGTACTTC.

The CDR3 protein is CASSSRGGQIQSYNSPLHF. As DNA, the CDR3 is TGTGCCAGCAGCTCTCGTGGGGGGCAGATTCAGTCCTATAATTCACCCCTCCACTTT. The chain combines TRBV7-9 with TRBJ1-6; TRBD1 might be the D (6 bases). CDR1 is SEHNR, CDR2 FQNEAQ, per germline (reference sequence). There are 19 residues in the CDR3. The V end lost 4 bases, the J end lost 1 base, and 20 bases lay between the germline ends.

This clone has more than one count but fewer than ten. The V call is TRBV28, the J call TRBJ2-3; 8 positions match TRBD2. Germline assignment: CDR1 MDHEN and CDR2 SYDVKM. CDR3 length equals 15 residues. J lost 4 bases, V lost 3 bases, and 6 bases had no gene match. CDR3 region: CASSLPTGGPDTQYF. The CDR3 region has the DNA TGTGCCAGCAGTTTGCCTACGGGGGGGCCAGATACGCAGTATTTT.

A remark on this clone: This may be a read error, as it is one base from a much larger clone. The chain uses TRBV4-3 and TRBJ1-1, with 10 nucleotides matching TRBD1. Germline values: CDR1 LGHNA, CDR2 YSLEER. V was clipped by 4 bases and J by 2 bases; unmatched bases: 1. This CDR3 has 14 residues. CDR3 sequence reads: CASSLTGGNTEAFF. The CDR3 DNA reads TGCGCCAGCAGCCTGACAGGGGGCAACACTGAAGCTTTCTTT.

The genes are TRBV19 and TRBJ2-1; the D gene is possibly TRBD2 (6 bases). Trimming stripped 6 bases from V and 3 bases from J, with 12 bases between. The CDR3 runs 14 residues. Looked up from germline, CDR1 is LNHDA and CDR2 is SQIVND (reference sequence). This CDR3 is CASSRGVNYNEQFF. The DNA of the CDR3 is TGTGCCAGTAGCCGCGGGGTGAACTACAATGAGCAGTTCTTC.

The V call is TRBV5-6, the J call TRBJ1-5; D call uncertain. The germline V and J ends were trimmed by 4 bases and 1 base, with 6 bases remaining between them. CDR1 SGHDT and CDR2 YYEEEE come from the germline V gene. The CDR3 sequence is 13 residues long. Here the CDR3 reads CASSLSSNQPQHF. The CDR3 DNA is TGTGCCAGCAGCCTTTCGAGCAATCAGCCCCAGCATTTT.

This clone was recorded a few times. V usage is TRBV19 and J usage is TRBJ1-2; D ambiguous. Trimming removed 7 bases at V and 7 bases at J, with 22 bases between. There are 15 residues in the CDR3. The germline CDR1 and CDR2 sequences are LNHDA and SQIVND (reference sequence). CDR3 protein: CASMKAERSFGGYTF. The CDR3, as DNA: TGTGCCAGTATGAAGGCGGAACGGTCGTTCGGTGGCTACACCTTC.

V and J are TRBV7-3 and TRBJ2-1; no firm D call. This CDR3 has 14 residues. With 1 base removed from V and 6 bases from J, the gap between germline ends came to 10 bases. In germline, CDR1 is SGHTA, CDR2 FQGTGA. This CDR3 is CASSLSRDFNEQFF. The CDR3 DNA reads TGTGCCAGCAGCTTAAGTCGAGACTTCAATGAGCAGTTCTTC.

The rearrangement links TRBV6-1 to TRBJ1-4; D not certain. The germline gives CDR1 MNHNS, CDR2 SASEGT. Trimming left V 10 bases short and J 4 bases short, with 10 bases between. The CDR3 spans 12 residues. This chain's CDR3 is CATTPHNEKLFF. Written as DNA, the CDR3 is TGTGCCACCACGCCTCATAATGAAAAACTGTTTTTT.

J is TRBJ1-5 and V is TRBV30; D gene unclear. The CDR3 contains 13 residues. The germline CDR1 and CDR2 sequences are GTSNPN and SVGIG (reference sequence). V gave up 2 bases and J gave up 4 bases, with 9 bases separating them. In DNA form, the CDR3 reads TGTGCCTGGAGTAAACACCAAAATCAGCCCCAGCATTTT. It encodes CAWSKHQNQPQHF.

The chain combines TRBV10-3 with TRBJ2-3, with D uncertain. CDR3 length: 13 amino acids. V was cut by 6 bases and J by 4 bases, with 11 bases left in between. In germline, CDR1 is ENHRY, CDR2 SYGVKD. The CDR3 bases are TGTGCCATCAGCATCCCGGCGGCAGATACGCAGTATTTT. Encoded protein: CAISIPAADTQYF.